These T cell receptor beta chains were read from a single sample in a study of shared clonotypes between healthy human individuals. The protocol was immunoSEQ multiplex PCR, while the TCRdb copy is restricted to in-frame clones and leaves out a portion. Among 2 million or so clones listed, roughly 95% were seen once. The sequencing sample was made of naive CD4+ T cells sorted from blood. All receptors derive from a young man in good health. CDR3s leave out the opening cysteine and the closing phenylalanine or tryptophan. The D gene is left open where the match is weak.

d_gene | j_gene | v_gene | len | CDR3aa
- | TRBJ1-5 | TRBV7-2 | 13 | ASSLLTDSNQPQH
- | TRBJ2-7 | TRBV6-1 | 12 | ASRRDGPSAEQY
TRBD1 | TRBJ1-6 | TRBV4-1 | 14 | ASSQRGAGGNSPLH
- | TRBJ2-7 | TRBV7-3 | 12 | ASSLVPGSYEQY
TRBD1 | TRBJ1-6 | TRBV5-1 | 14 | ASSLAGQGANSPLH
- | TRBJ1-4 | TRBV19 | 13 | ASSAQGNTNEKLF
TRBD1 | TRBJ1-4 | TRBV6-5 | 13 | ASSYSGQWFEKLF
- | TRBJ2-5 | TRBV5-1 | 11 | ASSWGSQETQY
- | TRBJ1-5 | TRBV18 | 11 | ASSRAENQPQH
- | TRBJ2-3 | TRBV25-1 | 14 | APNERGAASTDTQY
- | TRBJ2-1 | TRBV18 | 10 | ASSPGDNEQF
TRBD1 | TRBJ1-6 | TRBV2 | 13 | ASSTDRGYNSPLH
TRBD1 | TRBJ2-7 | TRBV10-1 | 13 | ASSDSGTGVYEQY